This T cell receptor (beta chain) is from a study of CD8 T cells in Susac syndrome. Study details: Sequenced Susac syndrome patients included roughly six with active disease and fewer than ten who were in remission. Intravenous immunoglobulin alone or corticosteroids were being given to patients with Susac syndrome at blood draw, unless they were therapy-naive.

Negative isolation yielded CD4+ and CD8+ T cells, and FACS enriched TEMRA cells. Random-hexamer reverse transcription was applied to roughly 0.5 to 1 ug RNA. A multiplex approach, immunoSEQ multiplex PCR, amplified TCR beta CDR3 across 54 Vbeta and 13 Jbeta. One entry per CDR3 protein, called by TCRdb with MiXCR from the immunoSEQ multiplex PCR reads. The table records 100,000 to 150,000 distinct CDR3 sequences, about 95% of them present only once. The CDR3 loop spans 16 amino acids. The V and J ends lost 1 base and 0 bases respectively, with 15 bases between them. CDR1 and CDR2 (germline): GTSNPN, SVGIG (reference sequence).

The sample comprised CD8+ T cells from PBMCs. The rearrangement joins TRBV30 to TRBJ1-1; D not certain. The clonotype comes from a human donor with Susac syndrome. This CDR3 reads CAWSGNTLWVNTEAFF. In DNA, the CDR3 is TGTGCCTGGAGTGGGAATACTCTCTGGGTGAACACTGAAGCTTTCTTT.